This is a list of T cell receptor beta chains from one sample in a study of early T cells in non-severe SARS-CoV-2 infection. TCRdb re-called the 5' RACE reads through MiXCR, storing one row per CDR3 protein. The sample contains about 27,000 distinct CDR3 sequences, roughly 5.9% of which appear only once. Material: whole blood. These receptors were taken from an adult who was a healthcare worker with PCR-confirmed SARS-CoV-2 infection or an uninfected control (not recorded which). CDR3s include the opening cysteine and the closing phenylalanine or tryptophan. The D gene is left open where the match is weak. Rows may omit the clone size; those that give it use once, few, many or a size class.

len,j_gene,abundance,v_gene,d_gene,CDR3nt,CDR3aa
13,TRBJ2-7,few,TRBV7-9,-,TGTGCCAGCAGCTTTGTGAACAACTACGAGCAGTACTTC,CASSFVNNYEQYF
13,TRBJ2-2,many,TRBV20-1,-,TGCAGTGCTAGAGGGTCGAACACCGGGGAGCTGTTTTTT,CSARGSNTGELFF
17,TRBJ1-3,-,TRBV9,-,TGTGCCAGCAGCGTCCAAGGACAGTCCCTCTCTGGAGACACCATATATTTT,CASSVQGQSLSGDTIYF
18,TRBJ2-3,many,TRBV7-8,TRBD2,TGTGCCAGCAGCTCGAGGACTAGCGGGAGGAGAAACACAGATACGCAGTATTTT,CASSSRTSGRRNTDTQYF
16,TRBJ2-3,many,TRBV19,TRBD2,TGTGCCAGTAGTCTAATGAGCGGGGGATCCGCAGATACGCAGTATTTT,CASSLMSGGSADTQYF
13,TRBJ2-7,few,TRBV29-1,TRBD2,TGCAGCGTCGCCCGCTGGGGGGGGGGCGAGCAGTACTTC,CSVARWGGGEQYF
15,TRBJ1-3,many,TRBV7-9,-,TGTGCCAGCAACCTAAAAGGGGGGACTGGAAACACCATATATTTT,CASNLKGGTGNTIYF
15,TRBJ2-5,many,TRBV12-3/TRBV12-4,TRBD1,TGTGCCAGCAGTTTAAGGGGACAGAACCAAGAGACCCAGTACTTC,CASSLRGQNQETQYF
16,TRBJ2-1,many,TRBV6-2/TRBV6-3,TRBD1,TGTGCCAGCAGGACCGAGCAGGGGGCACGGTACAATGAGCAGTTCTTC,CASRTEQGARYNEQFF
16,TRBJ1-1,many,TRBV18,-,TGTGCCAGCTCACCAAGCCCCCAGAGCATGAACACTGAAGCTTTCTTT,CASSPSPQSMNTEAFF
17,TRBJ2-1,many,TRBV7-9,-,TGTGCCAGCAGCTTGGGGCCAGTAGAGAGCTCCTACAATGAGCAGTTCTTC,CASSLGPVESSYNEQFF
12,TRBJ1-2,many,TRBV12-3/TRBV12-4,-,TGTGCCAGCAGTTTAAACAGATATGGCTACACCTTC,CASSLNRYGYTF
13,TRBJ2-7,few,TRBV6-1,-,TGTGCCAGCAGTGATGACAGACGTTACGAGCAGTACTTC,CASSDDRRYEQYF
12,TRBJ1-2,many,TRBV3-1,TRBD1,TGTGCCAGCAGCCGCCCGACAGGGGGCTACACCTTC,CASSRPTGGYTF
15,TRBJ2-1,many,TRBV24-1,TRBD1,TGTGCCACCAGTACCCCCCGGACAGGGTCCGATGAGCAGTTCTTC,CATSTPRTGSDEQFF
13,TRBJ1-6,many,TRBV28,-,TGTGCCACCGGGGGGGGCCTAGGGTCACCCCTCCACTTT,CATGGGLGSPLHF
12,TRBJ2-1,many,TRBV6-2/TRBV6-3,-,TGTGCCAGCAGTTACGTATGGAATGAGCAGTTCTTC,CASSYVWNEQFF
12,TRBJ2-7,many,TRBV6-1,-,TGTGCCAGCAGTGGGGACTCCTACGAGCAGTACTTC,CASSGDSYEQYF
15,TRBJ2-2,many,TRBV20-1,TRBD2,TGCAGTGCTACCCTAGCGGGAAGGAACACCGGGGAGCTGTTTTTT,CSATLAGRNTGELFF
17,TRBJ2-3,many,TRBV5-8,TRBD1,TGTGCCAGCAGCCACTACAGACAGGGGCAGGAGTGGGATACGCAGTATTTT,CASSHYRQGQEWDTQYF
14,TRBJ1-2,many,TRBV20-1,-,TGCAGTGCAAGGGAAGTGGGGTCAGACTATGGCTACACCTTC,CSAREVGSDYGYTF
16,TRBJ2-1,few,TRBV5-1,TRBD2,TGCGCCAGCAGCCGGGGGACTAGCGGGAGCCGGGATGAGCAGTTCTTC,CASSRGTSGSRDEQFF
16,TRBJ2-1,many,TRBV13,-,TGTGCCAGCAGCTTAAGGGCCTTCTTCTCATACAATGAGCAGTTCTTC,CASSLRAFFSYNEQFF
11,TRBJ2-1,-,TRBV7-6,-,TGTGCCAGCAGCTCAGACGGACAGCAGTTCTTC,CASSSDGQQFF
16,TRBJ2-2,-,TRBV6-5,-,TGTGCCAGCAGTTATAATTCTGCAGATTACACCGGGGAGCTGTTTTTT,CASSYNSADYTGELFF
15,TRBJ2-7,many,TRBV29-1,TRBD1,TGCAGCGTTGTACAAACCGGGACAGGGGGCTACGAGCAGTACTTC,CSVVQTGTGGYEQYF
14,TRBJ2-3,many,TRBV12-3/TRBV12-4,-,TGTGCCAGCAGCACAGTTCCTAGCACAGATACGCAGTATTTT,CASSTVPSTDTQYF
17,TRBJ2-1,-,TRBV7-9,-,TGTGCCAGCAGCTCACCCCCTCAGGGCGGGAAATACAATGAGCAGTTCTTC,CASSSPPQGGKYNEQFF
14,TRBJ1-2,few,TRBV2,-,TGTGCCAGCAGTGATAACGGCAGGACTAATGGCTACACCTTC,CASSDNGRTNGYTF
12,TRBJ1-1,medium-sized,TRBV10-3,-,TGTGCCATCAGTGAGTCGATGCTGGAAGCTTTCTTT,CAISESMLEAFF
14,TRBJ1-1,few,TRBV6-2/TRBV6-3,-,TGTGCCAGCAGTCGACGGATGAGGAACACTGAAGCTTTCTTT,CASSRRMRNTEAFF